The present T cell receptor beta chain was sequenced within a study of T cell repertoires in cytomegalovirus infection. Looking at the study overall: A matching HLA type, together with CMV infection, was signaled by public TCR beta signatures.

Comment on this clonotype: As yet, its antigen is unknown.

Study findings and constraints: CMV carriers having the relevant HLA were flagged by cumulative public TCR beta family frequency.

Trimming took 7 bases from V and 11 from J; bases not matched to a gene: 19. The CDR3 length is 15 residues. Germline assignment: CDR1 LNHDA and CDR2 SQIVND (reference sequence). TCRdb re-called the reads through MiXCR, storing one row per CDR3 protein. This repertoire shows 630,000 or so distinct CDR3 sequences, roughly 26% found once; its top ten account for 6.5% to 10%. The chain employs TRBV19 and TRBJ1-1; TRBD1 aligns across 7 bases. The source is a human donor in good health (CMV status not recorded). Some clones in this sample may be carry-over from other donors' samples. The sequenced sample consisted of CD8+ T cells from PBMCs. The DNA for the CDR3 is TGTGCCAGTATTTCACGGGACACACCCCAGGGGGGGGCTTTCTTT. Its translation is CASISRDTPQGGAFF.